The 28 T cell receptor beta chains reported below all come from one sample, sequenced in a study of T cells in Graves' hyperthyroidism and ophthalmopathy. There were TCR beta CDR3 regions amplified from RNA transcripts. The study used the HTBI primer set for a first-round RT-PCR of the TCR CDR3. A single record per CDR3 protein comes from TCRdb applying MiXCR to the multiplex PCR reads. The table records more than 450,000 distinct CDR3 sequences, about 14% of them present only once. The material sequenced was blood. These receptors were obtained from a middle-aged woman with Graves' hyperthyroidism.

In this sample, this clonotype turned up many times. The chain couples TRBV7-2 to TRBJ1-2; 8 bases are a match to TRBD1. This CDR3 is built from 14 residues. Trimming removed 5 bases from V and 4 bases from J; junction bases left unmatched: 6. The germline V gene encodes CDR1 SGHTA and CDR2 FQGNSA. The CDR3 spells CASSNRTGTYGYTF. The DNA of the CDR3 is TGTGCCAGCAGCAACCGGACAGGGACCTATGGCTACACCTTC.

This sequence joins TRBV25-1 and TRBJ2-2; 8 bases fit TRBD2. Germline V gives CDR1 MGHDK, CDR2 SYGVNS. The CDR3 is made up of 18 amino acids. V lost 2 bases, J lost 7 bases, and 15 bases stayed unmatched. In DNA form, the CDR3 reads TGTGCCAGCAGTGAAACCAGCCTGCCGGGACTAGTCGTCGGGGAGCTGTTTTTT. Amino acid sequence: CASSETSLPGLVVGELFF.

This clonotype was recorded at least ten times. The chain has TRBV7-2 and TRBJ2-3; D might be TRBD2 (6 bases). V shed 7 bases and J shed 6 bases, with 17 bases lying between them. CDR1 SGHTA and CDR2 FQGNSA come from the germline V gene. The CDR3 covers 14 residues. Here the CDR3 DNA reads TGTGCCAGCACTCGGGGGTTGAGTCGTGATACGCAGTATTTT. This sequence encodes CASTRGLSRDTQYF. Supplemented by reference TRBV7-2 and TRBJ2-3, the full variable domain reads GAGVSQSPSNKVTEKGKDVELRCDPISGHTALYWYRQSLGQGLEFLIYFQGNSAPDKSGLPSDRFSAERTGGSVSTLTIQRTQQEDSAVYLCASTRGLSRDTQYFGPGTRLTVL.

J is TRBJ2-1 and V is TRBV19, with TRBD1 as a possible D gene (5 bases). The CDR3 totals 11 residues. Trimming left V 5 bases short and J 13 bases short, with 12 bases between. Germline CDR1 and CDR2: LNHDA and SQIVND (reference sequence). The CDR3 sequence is CASSETVEQFF. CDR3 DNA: TGTGCCAGTAGTGAGACAGTTGAACAGTTCTTC.

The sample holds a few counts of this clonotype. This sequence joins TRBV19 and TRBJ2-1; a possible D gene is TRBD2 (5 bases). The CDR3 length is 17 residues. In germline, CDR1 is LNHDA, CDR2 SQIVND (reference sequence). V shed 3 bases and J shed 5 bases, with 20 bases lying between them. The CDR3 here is CASSMGRGPGQNNEQFF. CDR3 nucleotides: TGTGCCAGTAGTATGGGGAGAGGCCCCGGCCAAAACAATGAGCAGTTCTTC.

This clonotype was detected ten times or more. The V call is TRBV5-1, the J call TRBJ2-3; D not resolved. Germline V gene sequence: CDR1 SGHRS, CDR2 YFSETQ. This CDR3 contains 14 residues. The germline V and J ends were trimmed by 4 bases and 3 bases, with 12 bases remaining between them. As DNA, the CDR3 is TGCGCCAGCAGCACGGACCAACCTACAGATACGCAGTATTTT. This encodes CASSTDQPTDTQYF.

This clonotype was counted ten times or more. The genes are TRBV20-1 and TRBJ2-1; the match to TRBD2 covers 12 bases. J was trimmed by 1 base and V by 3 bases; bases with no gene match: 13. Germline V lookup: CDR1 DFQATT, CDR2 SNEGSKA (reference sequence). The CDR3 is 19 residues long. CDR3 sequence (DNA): TGCAGTGCTAGCTGGGCAGGCCGGGGACTAGCGGGTTCCTACAATGAGCAGTTCTTC. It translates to CSASWAGRGLAGSYNEQFF.

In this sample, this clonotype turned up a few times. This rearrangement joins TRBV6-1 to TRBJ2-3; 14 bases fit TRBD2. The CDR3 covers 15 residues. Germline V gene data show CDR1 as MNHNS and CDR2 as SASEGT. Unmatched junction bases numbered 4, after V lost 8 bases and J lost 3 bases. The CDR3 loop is CASRGLAGVTDTQYF. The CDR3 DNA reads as TGTGCCAGCCGGGGACTAGCGGGAGTTACAGATACGCAGTATTTT.

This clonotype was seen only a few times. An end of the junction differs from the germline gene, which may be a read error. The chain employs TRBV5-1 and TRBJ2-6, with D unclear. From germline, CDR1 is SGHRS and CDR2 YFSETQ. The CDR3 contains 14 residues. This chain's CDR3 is CASSLVSGANVLTF. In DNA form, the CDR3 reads TGCGCCAGCAGTTTGGTGTCTGGGGCCAACGTCCTGACTTTC.

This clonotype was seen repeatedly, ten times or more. As DNA, the CDR3 is TGTGCCAGCAGCTTAACCGAGAGAGAGCAGTACTTC. Protein sequence: CASSLTEREQYF. V gene TRBV7-9 combines with J gene TRBJ2-7, with D unclear. The CDR3 covers 12 residues. CDR1 and CDR2 from the germline V gene are SEHNR and FQNEAQ (reference sequence). V lost 2 bases and J 7 bases, leaving 9 bases between the germline ends. The entire variable domain, with the rest obtained from reference TRBV7-9 and TRBJ2-7, is as follows: DTGVSQNPRHKITKRGQNVTFRCDPISEHNRLYWYRQTLGQGPEFLTYFQNEAQLEKSRLLSDRFSAERPKGSFSTLEIQRTEQGDSAMYLCASSLTEREQYFGPGTRLTVT.

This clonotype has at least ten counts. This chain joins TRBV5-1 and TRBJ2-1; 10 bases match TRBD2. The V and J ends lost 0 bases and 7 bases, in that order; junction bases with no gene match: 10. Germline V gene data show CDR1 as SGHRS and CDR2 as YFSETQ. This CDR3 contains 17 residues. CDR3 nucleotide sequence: TGCGCCAGCAGCTTGGCCCTAGCGGGAGATCTTGTGAATGAGCAGTTCTTC. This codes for CASSLALAGDLVNEQFF.

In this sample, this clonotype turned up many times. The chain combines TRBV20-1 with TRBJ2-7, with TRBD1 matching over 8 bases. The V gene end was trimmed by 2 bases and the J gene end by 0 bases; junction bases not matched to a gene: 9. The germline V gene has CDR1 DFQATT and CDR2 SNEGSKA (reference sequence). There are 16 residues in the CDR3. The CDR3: CSARRTGQAYSYEQYF. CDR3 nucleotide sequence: TGCAGTGCTAGACGTACGGGACAGGCCTACTCCTACGAGCAGTACTTC.

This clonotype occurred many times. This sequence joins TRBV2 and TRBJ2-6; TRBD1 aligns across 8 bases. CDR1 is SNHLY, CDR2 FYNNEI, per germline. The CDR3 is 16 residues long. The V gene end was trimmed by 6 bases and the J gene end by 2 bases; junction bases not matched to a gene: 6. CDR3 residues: CASRDYRGAGANVLTF. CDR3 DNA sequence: TGTGCCAGCAGGGACTACAGGGGGGCTGGGGCCAACGTCCTGACTTTC.

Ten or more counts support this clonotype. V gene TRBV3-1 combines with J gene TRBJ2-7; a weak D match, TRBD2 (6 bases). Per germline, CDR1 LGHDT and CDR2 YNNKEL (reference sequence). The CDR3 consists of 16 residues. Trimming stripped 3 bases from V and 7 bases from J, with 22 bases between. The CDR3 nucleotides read TGTGCCAGCAGCCAGAGAGGGACTCCTGATTCTGGGGAGCAGTACTTC. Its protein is CASSQRGTPDSGEQYF.

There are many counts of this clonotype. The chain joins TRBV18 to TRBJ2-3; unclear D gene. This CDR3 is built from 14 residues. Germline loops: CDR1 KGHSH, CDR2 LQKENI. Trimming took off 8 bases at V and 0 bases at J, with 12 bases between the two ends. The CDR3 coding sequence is TGTGCCAGCGGGATGGGCGGCAGCACAGATACGCAGTATTTT. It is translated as CASGMGGSTDTQYF.

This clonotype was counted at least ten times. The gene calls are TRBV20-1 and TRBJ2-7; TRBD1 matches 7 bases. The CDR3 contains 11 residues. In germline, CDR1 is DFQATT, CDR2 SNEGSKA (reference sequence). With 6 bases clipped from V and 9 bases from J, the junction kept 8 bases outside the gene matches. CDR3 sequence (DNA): TGCAGTGCCCATGACAGGGTTGGGCAGTACTTC. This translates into CSAHDRVGQYF.

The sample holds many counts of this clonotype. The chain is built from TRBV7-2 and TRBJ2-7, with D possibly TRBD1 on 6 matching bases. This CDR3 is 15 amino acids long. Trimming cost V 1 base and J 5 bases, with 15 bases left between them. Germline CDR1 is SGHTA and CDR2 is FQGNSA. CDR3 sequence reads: CASSLDPGEWNEQYF. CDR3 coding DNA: TGTGCCAGCAGCTTAGACCCAGGGGAGTGGAACGAGCAGTACTTC.

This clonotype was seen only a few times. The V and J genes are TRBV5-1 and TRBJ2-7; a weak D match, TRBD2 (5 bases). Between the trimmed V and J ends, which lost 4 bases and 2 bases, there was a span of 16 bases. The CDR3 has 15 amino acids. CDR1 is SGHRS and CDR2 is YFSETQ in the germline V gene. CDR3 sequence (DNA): TGCGCCAGCAGCAAGACGGACGGCGGGCCCTACGAGCAGTACTTC. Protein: CASSKTDGGPYEQYF.

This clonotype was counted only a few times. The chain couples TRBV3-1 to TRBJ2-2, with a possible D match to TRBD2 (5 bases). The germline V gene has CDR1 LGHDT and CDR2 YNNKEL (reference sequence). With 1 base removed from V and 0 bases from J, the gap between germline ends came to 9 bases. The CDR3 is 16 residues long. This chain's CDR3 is CASSQVPGTNTGELFF. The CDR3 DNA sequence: TGTGCCAGCAGCCAAGTGCCGGGGACGAACACCGGGGAGCTGTTTTTT. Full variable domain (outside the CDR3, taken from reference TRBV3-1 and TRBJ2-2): DTAVSQTPKYLVTQMGNDKSIKCEQNLGHDTMYWYKQDSKKFLKIMFSYNNKELIINETVPNRFSPKSPDKAHLNLHINSLELGDSAVYFCASSQVPGTNTGELFFGEGSRLTVL.

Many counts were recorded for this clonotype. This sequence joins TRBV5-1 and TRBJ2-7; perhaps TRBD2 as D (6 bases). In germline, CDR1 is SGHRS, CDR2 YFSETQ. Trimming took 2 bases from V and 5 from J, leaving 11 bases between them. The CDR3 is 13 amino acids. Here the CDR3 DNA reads TGCGCCAGCAGCTTCTCTCCGGGGGACGAGCAGTACTTC. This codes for CASSFSPGDEQYF.

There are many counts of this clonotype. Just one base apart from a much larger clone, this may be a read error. CDR3: CASRAGTGGYEQYF. CDR3 in DNA: TGTGCCAGCAGGGCCGGGACAGGGGGTTACGAGCAGTACTTC. The chain uses TRBV28 and TRBJ2-7, with 11 bases aligning to TRBD1. CDR1 is MDHEN, CDR2 SYDVKM, per germline. The CDR3 contains 14 residues. The V and J ends lost 6 bases and 4 bases, in that order; junction bases with no gene match: 5.

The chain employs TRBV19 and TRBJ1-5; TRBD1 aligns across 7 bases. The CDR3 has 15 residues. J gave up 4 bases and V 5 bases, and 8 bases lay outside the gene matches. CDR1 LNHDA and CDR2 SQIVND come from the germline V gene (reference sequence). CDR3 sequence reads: CASSSRDSLNQPQHF. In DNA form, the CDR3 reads TGTGCCAGTAGTTCCCGGGACAGCCTTAATCAGCCCCAGCATTTT. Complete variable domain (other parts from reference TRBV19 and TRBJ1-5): DGGITQSPKYLFRKEGQNVTLSCEQNLNHDAMYWYRQDPGQGLRLIYYSQIVNDFQKGDIAEGYSVSREKKESFPLTVTSAQKNPTAFYLCASSSRDSLNQPQHFGDGTRLSIL.

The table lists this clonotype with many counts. The CDR3 DNA reads as TGCGCCAGCAGCAGTGGACAGGGAACGGCTGAGCAGTTCTTC. Translating gives CASSSGQGTAEQFF. This chain connects TRBV5-1 to TRBJ2-1; 8 bases align to TRBD1. V was clipped by 4 bases and J by 9 bases; unmatched bases: 9. This CDR3 comprises 14 residues. Germline V gives CDR1 SGHRS, CDR2 YFSETQ.

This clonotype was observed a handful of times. The CDR3 region has the DNA TGTGCTAGTGGTTTGGCTAGGTCGCTTCAAGAGACCCAGTACTTC. Translated, it gives CASGLARSLQETQYF. The chain carries TRBV12-5 and TRBJ2-5; D gene ambiguous. The CDR3 loop spans 15 amino acids. V shed 1 base and J shed 2 bases, with 11 bases lying between them. Germline values: CDR1 LGHNT, CDR2 FRNRAP.

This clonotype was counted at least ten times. CDR3 nucleotide sequence: TGTGCCAGCAGCCCCGTAGCTAGCGCGCAGTATTTT. It codes for CASSPVASAQYF. The chain has TRBV7-2 and TRBJ2-3; the D gene is possibly TRBD2 (6 bases). The CDR3 is 12 residues long. Trimming pared 5 bases from V and 10 bases from J, leaving 13 bases between. Germline V gene data show CDR1 as SGHTA and CDR2 as FQGNSA.

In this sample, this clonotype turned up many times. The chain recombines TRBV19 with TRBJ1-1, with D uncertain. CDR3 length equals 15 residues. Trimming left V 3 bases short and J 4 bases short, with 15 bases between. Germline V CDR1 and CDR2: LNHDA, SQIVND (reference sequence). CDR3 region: CASSINGVGGTEAFF. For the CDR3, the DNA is TGTGCCAGTAGTATTAATGGGGTAGGAGGCACTGAAGCTTTCTTT.

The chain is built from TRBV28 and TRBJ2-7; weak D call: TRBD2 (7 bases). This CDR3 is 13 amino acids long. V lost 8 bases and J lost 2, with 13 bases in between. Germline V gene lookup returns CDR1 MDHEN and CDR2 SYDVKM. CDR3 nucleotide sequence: TGTGCCAGCCTAGGGGGGGAGGCCTACGAGCAGTACTTC. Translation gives CASLGGEAYEQYF.

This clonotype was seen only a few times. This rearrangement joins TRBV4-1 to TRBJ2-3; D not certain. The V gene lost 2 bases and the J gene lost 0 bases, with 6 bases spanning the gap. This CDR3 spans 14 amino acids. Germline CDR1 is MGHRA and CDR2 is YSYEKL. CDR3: CASSQSVSTDTQYF. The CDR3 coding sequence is TGCGCCAGCAGCCAATCGGTTAGCACAGATACGCAGTATTTT.